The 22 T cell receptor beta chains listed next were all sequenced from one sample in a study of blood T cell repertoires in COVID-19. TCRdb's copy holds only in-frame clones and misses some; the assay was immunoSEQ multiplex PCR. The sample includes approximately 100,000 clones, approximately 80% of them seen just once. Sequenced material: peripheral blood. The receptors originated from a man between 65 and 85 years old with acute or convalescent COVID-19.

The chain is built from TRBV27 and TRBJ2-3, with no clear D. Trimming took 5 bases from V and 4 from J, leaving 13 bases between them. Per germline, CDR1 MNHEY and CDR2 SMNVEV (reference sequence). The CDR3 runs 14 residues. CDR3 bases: TGTGCCAGCAGTCCCCCTCGTCGCGCAGATACGCAGTATTTT. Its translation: CASSPPRRADTQYF.

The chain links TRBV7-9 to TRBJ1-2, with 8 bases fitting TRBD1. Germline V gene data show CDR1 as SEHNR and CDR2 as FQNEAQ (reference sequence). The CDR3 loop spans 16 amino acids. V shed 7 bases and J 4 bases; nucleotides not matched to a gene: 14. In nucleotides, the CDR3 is TGTGCCAGCACCCTACTCGGACAGGGTTCTGTCTATGGCTACACCTTC. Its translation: CASTLLGQGSVYGYTF.

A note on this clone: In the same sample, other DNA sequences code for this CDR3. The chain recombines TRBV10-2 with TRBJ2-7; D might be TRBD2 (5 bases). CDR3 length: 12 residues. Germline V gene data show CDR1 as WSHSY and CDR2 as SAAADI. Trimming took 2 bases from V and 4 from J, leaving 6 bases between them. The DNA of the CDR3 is TGCGCCAGCAGTGAGGGAGGATACGAGCAGTACTTC. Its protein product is CASSEGGYEQYF.

In DNA, the CDR3 is TGCGCCAGCAGCTTGGCCTCGGGCGGGAGGAGAGAGACCCAGTACTTC. It codes for CASSLASGGRRETQYF. V and J are TRBV5-1 and TRBJ2-5; 8 bases match TRBD2. V lost 0 bases and J lost 4; bases outside the gene matches: 8. Germline CDR1 SGHRS, CDR2 YFSETQ. The CDR3 is made up of 16 amino acids.

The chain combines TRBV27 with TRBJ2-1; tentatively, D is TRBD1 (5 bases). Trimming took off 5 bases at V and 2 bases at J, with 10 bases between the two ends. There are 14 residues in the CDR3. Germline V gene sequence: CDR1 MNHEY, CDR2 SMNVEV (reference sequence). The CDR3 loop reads CASSRQTAYNEQFF. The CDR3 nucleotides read TGTGCCAGCAGTCGTCAGACAGCCTACAATGAGCAGTTCTTC.

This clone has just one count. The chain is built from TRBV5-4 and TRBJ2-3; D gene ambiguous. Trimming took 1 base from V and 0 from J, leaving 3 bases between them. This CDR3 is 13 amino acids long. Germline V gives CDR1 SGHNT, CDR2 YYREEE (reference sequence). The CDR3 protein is CASSLPSTDTQYF. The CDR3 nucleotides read TGTGCCAGCAGCTTGCCTAGCACAGATACGCAGTATTTT.

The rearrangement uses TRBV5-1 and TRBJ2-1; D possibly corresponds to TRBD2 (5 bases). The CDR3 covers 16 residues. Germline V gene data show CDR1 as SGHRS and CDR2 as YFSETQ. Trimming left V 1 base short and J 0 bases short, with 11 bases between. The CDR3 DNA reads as TGCGCCAGCAGCTTGACGAGGGCGGGCTCCTACAATGAGCAGTTCTTC. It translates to CASSLTRAGSYNEQFF.

CDR3 in DNA: TGTGCCAGCAGCTTAGGTGGGACAGCCCGTTATGGCTACACCTTC. Protein: CASSLGGTARYGYTF. The chain employs TRBV7-2 and TRBJ1-2, with 7 bases identical to TRBD1. Unmatched junction bases numbered 7, after V lost 1 base and J lost 5 bases. This CDR3 region has 15 residues. Per germline, CDR1 SGHTA and CDR2 FQGNSA.

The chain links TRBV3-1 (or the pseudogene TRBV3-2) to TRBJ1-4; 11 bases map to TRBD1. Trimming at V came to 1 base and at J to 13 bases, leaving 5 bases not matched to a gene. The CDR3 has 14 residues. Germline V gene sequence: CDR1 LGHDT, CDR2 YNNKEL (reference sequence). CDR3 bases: TGTGCCAGCAGCCAAGCAGGACAGGGGGCAAGACTGTTTTTT. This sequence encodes CASSQAGQGARLFF.

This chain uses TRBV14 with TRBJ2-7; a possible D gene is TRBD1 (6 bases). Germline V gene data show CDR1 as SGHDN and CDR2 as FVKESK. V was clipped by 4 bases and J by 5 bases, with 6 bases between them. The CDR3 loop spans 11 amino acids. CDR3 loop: CASSPGDEQYF. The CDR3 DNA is TGTGCCAGCAGCCCAGGGGACGAGCAGTACTTC.

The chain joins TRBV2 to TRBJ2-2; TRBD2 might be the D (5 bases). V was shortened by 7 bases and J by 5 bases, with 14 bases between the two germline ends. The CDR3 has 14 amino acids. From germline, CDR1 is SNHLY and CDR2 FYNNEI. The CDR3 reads CASIRPEDTGELFF. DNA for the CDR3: TGTGCCAGCATTCGACCGGAGGATACCGGGGAGCTGTTTTTT.

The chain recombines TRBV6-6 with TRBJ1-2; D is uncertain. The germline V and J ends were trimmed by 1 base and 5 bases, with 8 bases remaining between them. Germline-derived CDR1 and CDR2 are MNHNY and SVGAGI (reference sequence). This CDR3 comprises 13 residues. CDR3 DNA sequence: TGTGCCAGCAGTTACTTCGGGTCTTATGGCTACACCTTC. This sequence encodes CASSYFGSYGYTF.

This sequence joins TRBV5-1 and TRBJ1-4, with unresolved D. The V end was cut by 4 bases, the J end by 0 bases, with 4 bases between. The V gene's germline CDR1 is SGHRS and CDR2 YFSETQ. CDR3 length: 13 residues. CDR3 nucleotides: TGCGCCAGCAGCCTAACAACTAATGAAAAACTGTTTTTT. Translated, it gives CASSLTTNEKLFF.

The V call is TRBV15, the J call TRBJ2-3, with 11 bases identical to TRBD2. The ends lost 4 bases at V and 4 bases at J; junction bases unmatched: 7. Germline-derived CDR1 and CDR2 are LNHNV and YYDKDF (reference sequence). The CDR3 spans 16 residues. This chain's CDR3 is CATSTWTSGSSDTQYF. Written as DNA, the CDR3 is TGTGCCACCAGCACCTGGACTAGCGGGTCATCAGATACGCAGTATTTT.

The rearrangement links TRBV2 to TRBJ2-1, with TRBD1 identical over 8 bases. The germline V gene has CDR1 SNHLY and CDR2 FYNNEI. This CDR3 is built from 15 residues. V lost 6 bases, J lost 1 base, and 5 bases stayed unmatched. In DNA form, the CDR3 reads TGTGCCAGCAGGTCAACAGGGGGATCCTACAATGAGCAGTTCTTC. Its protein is CASRSTGGSYNEQFF.

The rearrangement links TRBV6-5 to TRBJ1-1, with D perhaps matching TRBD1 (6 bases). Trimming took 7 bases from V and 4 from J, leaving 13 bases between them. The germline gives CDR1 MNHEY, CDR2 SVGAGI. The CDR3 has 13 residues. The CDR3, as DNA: TGTGCCAGCAAGAGACAGGTCTTCACTGAAGCTTTCTTT. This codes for CASKRQVFTEAFF.

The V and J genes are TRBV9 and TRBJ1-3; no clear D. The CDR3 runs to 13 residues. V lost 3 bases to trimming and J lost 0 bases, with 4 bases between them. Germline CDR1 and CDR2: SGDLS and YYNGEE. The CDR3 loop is CASSGPSGNTIYF. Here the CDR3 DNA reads TGTGCCAGCAGCGGGCCCTCTGGAAACACCATATATTTT.

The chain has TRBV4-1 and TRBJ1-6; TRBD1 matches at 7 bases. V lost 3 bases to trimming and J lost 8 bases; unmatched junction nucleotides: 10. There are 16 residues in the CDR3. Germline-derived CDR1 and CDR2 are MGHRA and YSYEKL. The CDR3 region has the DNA TGCGCCAGCAGCCACACAACAGGGGAGAGTGATTCACCCCTCCACTTT. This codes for CASSHTTGESDSPLHF.

CDR3: CARCRDCSSYEQYF. The DNA for the CDR3 is TGTGCCCGCTGCCGAGACTGTTCCTCCTACGAGCAGTACTTC. The chain combines TRBV21-1 with TRBJ2-7; the table's D call TRBD2 went unverified against the DNA. TRBV21-1 is annotated as a pseudogene. This CDR3 contains 14 residues.

The CDR3 DNA reads TGTGCCAGCTCGTCCTCCCGGCCTAGCACGATAGACGAGCAGTACTTC. It is translated as CASSSSRPSTIDEQYF. J is TRBJ2-7 and V is TRBV18; perhaps TRBD2 as D (5 bases). Germline CDR1 KGHSH, CDR2 LQKENI. Deletions cut 6 bases from V and 5 bases from J, with 23 bases between. CDR3 length: 16 residues.

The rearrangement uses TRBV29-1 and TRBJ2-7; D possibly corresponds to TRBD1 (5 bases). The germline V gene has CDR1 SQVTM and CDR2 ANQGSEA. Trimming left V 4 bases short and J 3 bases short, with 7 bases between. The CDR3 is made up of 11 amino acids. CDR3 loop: CSVGTIYEQYF. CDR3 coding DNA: TGCAGCGTTGGGACAATCTACGAGCAGTACTTC.

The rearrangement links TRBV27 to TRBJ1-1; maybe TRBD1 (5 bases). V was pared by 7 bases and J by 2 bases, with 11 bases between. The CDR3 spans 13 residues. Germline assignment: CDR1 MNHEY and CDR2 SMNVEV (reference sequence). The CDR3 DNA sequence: TGTGCCAGCAAGGGGATGGTAAACACTGAAGCTTTCTTT. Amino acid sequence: CASKGMVNTEAFF.